This paragraph covers one T cell receptor beta chain sequence. Random-hexamer reverse transcription was applied to roughly 0.5 to 1 ug RNA. Coverage of TCR beta CDR3 amplification by immunoSEQ multiplex PCR extended to 54 Vbeta and 13 Jbeta. TCRdb ran MiXCR on the immunoSEQ multiplex PCR reads and lists one entry per CDR3 protein. Found here are about 200,000 distinct CDR3 sequences, around 96% of them singletons; the top ten hold approximately 0.093%. The multiple sclerosis controls consisted of treatment-naive patients with relapsing-remitting disease, either stable or active. Germline lookup yields CDR1 SNHLY and CDR2 FYNNEI. This CDR3 is built from 14 residues. V gave up 6 bases and J gave up 4 bases, with 13 bases separating them. This specimen comes from a study of CD8 T cells in Susac syndrome.

V is TRBV2 and J is TRBJ2-1, with a possible D match to TRBD2 (6 bases). The sequenced material came from CD4+ T cells from PBMCs. The source of this sequence is a human donor with multiple sclerosis. CDR3 in amino acids: CASSQQAGYNEQFF. In DNA form, the CDR3 reads TGTGCCAGCAGCCAGCAGGCGGGATACAATGAGCAGTTCTTC.